A single sample gave rise to the 32 T cell receptor beta chains below, sequenced in a study of blood T cell repertoires in COVID-19. Assay used: immunoSEQ multiplex PCR; TCRdb lists only in-frame clones, some missing. The table has under 150,000 clones, around 82% seen once; the top ten hold over 5%. The sample comprised peripheral blood. The receptors were gathered from a man older than 75 with active or convalescent COVID-19.

The gene calls are TRBV6-1 and TRBJ2-7; a possible D gene is TRBD1 (7 bases). The V gene lost 1 base and the J gene lost 6 bases, with 13 bases spanning the gap. From germline, CDR1 is MNHNS and CDR2 SASEGT. CDR3 length equals 14 residues. Here the CDR3 reads CASSEVQGGTEQYF. The CDR3 nucleotides read TGTGCCAGCAGTGAAGTGCAGGGGGGCACCGAGCAGTACTTC.

V usage is TRBV5-1 and J usage is TRBJ2-7; TRBD1 matches 8 bases. With V trimmed by 0 bases and J by 5 bases, 4 bases remained unmatched. The CDR3 contains 14 residues. Looked up from germline, CDR1 is SGHRS and CDR2 is YFSETQ. CDR3 sequence reads: CASSLGDRIHEQYF. CDR3 sequence (DNA): TGCGCCAGCAGCTTGGGGGACAGGATCCACGAGCAGTACTTC.

The V call is TRBV10-3, the J call TRBJ1-1; 7 positions agree with TRBD1. This CDR3 has 15 residues. V lost 5 bases to trimming and J lost 2 bases; unmatched junction nucleotides: 8. Germline-derived CDR1 and CDR2 are ENHRY and SYGVKD. For the CDR3, the DNA is TGTGCCATCAGTCAAGAGACAGGGCAAAACACTGAAGCTTTCTTT. As protein: CAISQETGQNTEAFF.

This clone was counted a few times. The genes are TRBV7-9 and TRBJ2-1, with 8 bases matching TRBD2. This CDR3 comprises 16 residues. The V and J ends lost 5 bases and 4 bases, in that order; junction bases with no gene match: 10. CDR1 is SEHNR and CDR2 is FQNEAQ in the germline V gene (reference sequence). As DNA, the CDR3 is TGTGCCAGCAGCCCCAGCGGGGGAGCGGATTACAATGAGCAGTTCTTC. This gives the protein CASSPSGGADYNEQFF. The full variable domain, rest sourced from reference TRBV7-9 and TRBJ2-1, is DTGVSQNPRHKITKRGQNVTFRCDPISEHNRLYWYRQTLGQGPEFLTYFQNEAQLEKSRLLSDRFSAERPKGSFSTLEIQRTEQGDSAMYLCASSPSGGADYNEQFFGPGTRLTVL.

This clone has more than one count but fewer than ten. The V gene is TRBV11-2, the J gene TRBJ1-2, with unresolved D. Germline-derived CDR1 and CDR2 are SGHAT and FQNNGV. V lost 5 bases to trimming and J lost 6 bases, with 4 bases between them. The CDR3 is made up of 10 amino acids. The CDR3 is CASSQNGYTF. CDR3 nucleotides: TGTGCCAGCAGCCAGAATGGCTACACCTTC.

V and J are TRBV7-2 and TRBJ2-7; D perhaps matches TRBD2 (7 bases). Deletions cut 2 bases from V and 4 bases from J, with 9 bases between. This CDR3 spans 13 amino acids. The V gene's germline CDR1 is SGHTA and CDR2 FQGNSA. The CDR3 DNA reads TGTGCCAGCAGCTTAAGGGGGGGTTACGAGCAGTACTTC. It codes for CASSLRGGYEQYF.

V is TRBV2 and J is TRBJ1-2; TRBD1 is a possible D gene (6 bases). CDR1 SNHLY and CDR2 FYNNEI come from the germline V gene. The CDR3 spans 17 residues. The V end lost 6 bases, the J end lost 6 bases, and 26 bases lay between the germline ends. CDR3 in DNA: TGTGCCAGCAGGCCCCCCGGGGGGGGCACTGGGAGGGATGGCTACACCTTC. Translating it yields CASRPPGGGTGRDGYTF. Complete variable domain (other parts from reference TRBV2 and TRBJ1-2): EPEVTQTPSHQVTQMGQEVILRCVPISNHLYFYWYRQILGQKVEFLVSFYNNEISEKSEIFDDQFSVERPDGSNFTLKIRSTKLEDSAMYFCASRPPGGGTGRDGYTFGSGTRLTVV.

The J gene is TRBJ1-5, the V gene TRBV6-5; a weak D match, TRBD1 (5 bases). Germline assignment: CDR1 MNHEY and CDR2 SVGAGI. The CDR3 loop spans 13 amino acids. V lost 11 bases and J 2 bases, leaving 13 bases between the germline ends. This CDR3 reads CASNGGGNQPQHF. The CDR3 nucleotides are TGTGCCTCCAACGGGGGGGGCAATCAGCCCCAGCATTTT.

This clone was seen only a few times. This chain connects TRBV5-6 to TRBJ1-2; D call uncertain. Germline-derived CDR1 and CDR2 are SGHDT and YYEEEE. This CDR3 is 13 amino acids long. Trimming shortened V by 3 bases and J by 5 bases, and 11 bases separated the two germline ends. CDR3 amino acids: CASSSDGGYGYTF. CDR3 DNA: TGTGCCAGCAGCTCGGACGGAGGTTATGGCTACACCTTC.

The chain recombines TRBV7-9 with TRBJ2-7; D is perhaps TRBD1 (5 bases). CDR1 is SEHNR and CDR2 is FQNEAQ in the germline V gene (reference sequence). This CDR3 spans 14 amino acids. The V and J ends lost 5 bases and 6 bases respectively, with 17 bases between them. CDR3 in amino acids: CASSPRTYTGEQYF. CDR3 bases: TGTGCCAGCAGCCCCCGGACATATACGGGCGAGCAGTACTTC.

This clone was observed a handful of times. The chain couples TRBV4-2 to TRBJ1-3, with D maybe TRBD1 (6 bases). The V gene lost 1 base and the J gene lost 0 bases, with 13 bases spanning the gap. Germline CDR1 is LGHNA and CDR2 is YNFKEQ. The CDR3 consists of 17 residues. The CDR3 region has the DNA TGTGCCAGCAGCCAAGTGATGACAGGTTCCTCTGGAAACACCATATATTTT. It specifies CASSQVMTGSSGNTIYF.

The V and J genes are TRBV11-2 and TRBJ2-3; a weak D match, TRBD2 (6 bases). Trimming took off 4 bases at V and 10 bases at J, with 12 bases between the two ends. The CDR3 consists of 12 residues. Germline CDR1 and CDR2: SGHAT and FQNNGV. CDR3 sequence reads: CASSSTGVPQYF. The CDR3, as DNA: TGTGCCAGCAGCTCGACGGGAGTTCCGCAGTATTTT.

This clone was found a few times. The chain carries TRBV5-4 and TRBJ1-4, with a tentative D call TRBD1 (5 bases). The ends were cut back, 4 bases at V and 10 bases at J, with 14 bases in the middle. The CDR3 extends over 13 amino acids. CDR1 is SGHNT and CDR2 is YYREEE in the germline V gene (reference sequence). CDR3 sequence: CASSPGLGGKLFF. For the CDR3, the DNA is TGTGCCAGCAGCCCGGGACTGGGCGGAAAACTGTTTTTT.

V and J are TRBV6-5 and TRBJ2-1, with TRBD1 identical over 9 bases. CDR1 and CDR2 (germline): MNHEY, SVGAGI. Trimming removed 5 bases from V and 4 bases from J; junction bases left unmatched: 6. CDR3 size: 15 residues. Here the CDR3 DNA reads TGTGCCAGCAGTCCACAGGGGGCGGGATACAATGAGCAGTTCTTC. Translation gives CASSPQGAGYNEQFF.

The V and J genes are TRBV30 and TRBJ2-7, with TRBD2 as a possible D gene (5 bases). Trimming took off 0 bases at V and 6 bases at J, with 12 bases between the two ends. The CDR3 loop spans 13 amino acids. Germline assignment: CDR1 GTSNPN and CDR2 SVGIG (reference sequence). CDR3 bases: TGTGCCTGGAGTGTCGAGGCGGCGGGCGAGCAGTACTTC. Protein sequence: CAWSVEAAGEQYF.

The chain employs TRBV5-1 and TRBJ2-4; D is perhaps TRBD2 (5 bases). Germline CDR1 and CDR2: SGHRS and YFSETQ. Trimming took off 0 bases at V and 0 bases at J, with 10 bases between the two ends. The CDR3 extends over 16 amino acids. The CDR3 DNA reads TGCGCCAGCAGCTTGGGGCACGGACTAGCCAAAAACATTCAGTACTTC. This codes for CASSLGHGLAKNIQYF.

The rearrangement links TRBV20-1 to TRBJ1-2; TRBD1 is a possible D gene (5 bases). The CDR3 is 14 amino acids. Trimming shortened V by 3 bases and J by 7 bases, and 18 bases separated the two germline ends. Germline CDR1 reads DFQATT; CDR2 reads SNEGSKA (reference sequence). CDR3 in amino acids: CSASPPQGPGGYTF. CDR3 coding DNA: TGCAGTGCTAGTCCTCCCCAGGGCCCGGGTGGCTACACCTTC.

V gene TRBV7-8 combines with J gene TRBJ2-7, with TRBD1 matching 9 bases. Germline V gene sequence: CDR1 SGHVS, CDR2 FQNEAQ. V was pared by 5 bases and J by 1 base, with 9 bases of the junction left unmatched. This CDR3 is 16 amino acids long. The CDR3 loop is CASSKTTGGESYEQYF. The CDR3 DNA reads TGTGCCAGCAGCAAAACTACAGGGGGCGAATCCTACGAGCAGTACTTC.

The gene calls are TRBV19 and TRBJ1-5; D possibly corresponds to TRBD1 (5 bases). The length of the CDR3 is 16 residues. V was trimmed by 5 bases and J by 0 bases, leaving 14 bases between them. Germline CDR1 and CDR2: LNHDA and SQIVND (reference sequence). This chain's CDR3 is CASSSTGGYSNQPQHF. CDR3 bases: TGTGCCAGTAGTTCAACCGGGGGGTATAGCAATCAGCCCCAGCATTTT.

The gene calls are TRBV24-1 and TRBJ2-5; perhaps TRBD1 as D (5 bases). The germline V gene has CDR1 KGHDR and CDR2 SFDVKD. The CDR3 has 14 residues. Trimming took 5 bases from V and 1 from J, leaving 10 bases between them. The CDR3 region has the DNA TGTGCCACCAGTGCGCGGACAAGCCAAGAGACCCAGTACTTC. Its protein is CATSARTSQETQYF.

This clone was seen a few times. The chain links TRBV7-2 to TRBJ2-1; D remains unclear. Germline V CDR1 and CDR2: SGHTA, FQGNSA. CDR3 length equals 13 residues. Deletions cut 2 bases from V and 7 bases from J, with 9 bases between. The CDR3 here is CASSLFSENEQFF. In DNA form, the CDR3 reads TGTGCCAGCAGCTTATTCAGCGAGAATGAGCAGTTCTTC.

The rearrangement uses TRBV14 and TRBJ2-5; 7 positions agree with TRBD1. Looked up from germline, CDR1 is SGHDN and CDR2 is FVKESK. The CDR3 loop spans 19 amino acids. V was pared by 3 bases and J by 1 base, with 17 bases of the junction left unmatched. CDR3 sequence: CASSQGVEERGLLQETQYF. The DNA of the CDR3 is TGTGCCAGCAGCCAGGGGGTCGAAGAAAGGGGGCTTCTCCAAGAGACCCAGTACTTC.

The chain uses TRBV7-9 and TRBJ1-3; D ambiguous. This CDR3 comprises 14 residues. The V end lost 3 bases, the J end lost 1 base, and 7 bases lay between the germline ends. Per germline, CDR1 SEHNR and CDR2 FQNEAQ (reference sequence). CDR3 in amino acids: CASSFGQSGNTIYF. The CDR3 DNA reads as TGTGCCAGCAGCTTTGGGCAATCTGGAAACACCATATATTTT.

The V gene is TRBV19, the J gene TRBJ1-5; D gene uncertain. Between the trimmed V and J ends, which lost 5 bases and 7 bases, there was a span of 9 bases. The germline CDR1 and CDR2 sequences are LNHDA and SQIVND (reference sequence). The CDR3 is 12 amino acids. CDR3: CASSDFRQPQHF. The CDR3 DNA sequence: TGTGCCAGTAGTGATTTCCGGCAGCCCCAGCATTTT.

This clone was seen a handful of times. The V gene is TRBV10-3, the J gene TRBJ1-1, with TRBD1 matching over 7 bases. Germline assignment: CDR1 ENHRY and CDR2 SYGVKD. The V and J ends lost 2 bases and 12 bases, in that order; junction bases with no gene match: 12. The CDR3 length is 14 residues. The CDR3 DNA reads as TGTGCCATCAGTGAGCCCCTAGCCCGGGACAGAACTTTCTTT. This translates into CAISEPLARDRTFF.

The J gene is TRBJ2-3, the V gene TRBV2, with D possibly TRBD1 on 5 matching bases. The germline V and J ends were trimmed by 1 base and 2 bases, with 10 bases remaining between them. CDR1 and CDR2 from the germline V gene are SNHLY and FYNNEI. The CDR3 totals 15 residues. CDR3 DNA sequence: TGTGCCAGCAGTGAAGGACAGTCTCTCACAGATACGCAGTATTTT. Protein product: CASSEGQSLTDTQYF.

V gene TRBV14 combines with J gene TRBJ1-1; 9 nucleotides agree with TRBD1. The CDR3 contains 15 residues. Germline V gives CDR1 SGHDN, CDR2 FVKESK. Trimming took 4 bases from V and 3 from J; bases not matched to a gene: 6. This CDR3 reads CASSLHTGGHTEAFF. The DNA for the CDR3 is TGTGCCAGCAGCCTACATACAGGGGGCCACACTGAAGCTTTCTTT.

This sequence joins TRBV4-2 and TRBJ2-5; D is ambiguous. This CDR3 is 12 amino acids long. Trimming stripped 0 bases from V and 4 bases from J, with 3 bases between. Germline CDR1 LGHNA, CDR2 YNFKEQ. CDR3 in DNA: TGTGCCAGCAGCCAAGATCGAGAGACCCAGTACTTC. Translating gives CASSQDRETQYF.

The J gene is TRBJ2-2, the V gene TRBV5-6; a possible D gene is TRBD2 (6 bases). The CDR3 covers 13 residues. The V and J ends lost 2 bases and 6 bases respectively, with 8 bases between them. In germline, CDR1 is SGHDT, CDR2 YYEEEE. CDR3 sequence: CASSFWGAGELFF. DNA for the CDR3: TGTGCCAGCAGCTTTTGGGGGGCCGGGGAGCTGTTTTTT.

J is TRBJ2-7 and V is TRBV13, with 9 bases that match TRBD1. J was trimmed by 4 bases and V by 4 bases; bases with no gene match: 8. Germline CDR1 PRHDT, CDR2 FYEKMQ (reference sequence). CDR3 length: 15 amino acids. The CDR3 coding sequence is TGTGCCAGCAGCTCCCGGGACAGGGCCCTATACGAGCAGTACTTC. It specifies CASSSRDRALYEQYF.

V usage is TRBV27 and J usage is TRBJ1-3, with TRBD1 as a possible D gene (6 bases). The CDR3 is made up of 15 amino acids. CDR1 MNHEY and CDR2 SMNVEV come from the germline V gene (reference sequence). V lost 5 bases and J 0 bases, leaving 11 bases between the germline ends. The CDR3 region has the DNA TGTGCCAGCAGTCCAACAGGGTCCTCTGGAAACACCATATATTTT. It specifies CASSPTGSSGNTIYF.

The chain employs TRBV11-3 and TRBJ2-3, with D possibly being TRBD1 (6 bases). Germline loops: CDR1 SGHNT, CDR2 YENEEA. Trimming left V 5 bases short and J 4 bases short, with 13 bases between. The CDR3 runs to 14 residues. CDR3 in DNA: TGTGCCAGCAGCCAAAATACAGGGTCAGATACGCAGTATTTT. This sequence encodes CASSQNTGSDTQYF.